One and the same sample provided the 13 T cell receptor beta chains below, sequenced in a study of siplizumab effects on memory and regulatory T cells. Profiling relied on immunoSEQ multiplex PCR, and the TCRdb table lists in-frame clones only, not all of them. Of some 97,000 clones listed, 80% to 95% are singletons. Input material: CD4+ T cells sorted from blood. These receptors all stem from a human donor in good health.

The rearrangement links TRBV7-3 to TRBJ1-1; D possibly corresponds to TRBD1 (6 bases). The CDR3 is 14 amino acids. Trimming removed 1 base at V and 6 bases at J, with 12 bases between. Germline CDR1 and CDR2: SGHTA and FQGTGA. CDR3 sequence reads: CASSLNRETPEAFF. CDR3 in DNA: TGTGCCAGCAGCTTAAACAGGGAAACGCCTGAAGCTTTCTTT.

The rearrangement joins TRBV7-2 to TRBJ1-4, with TRBD1 as a possible D gene (6 bases). V was cut by 3 bases and J by 4 bases, with 12 bases left in between. Germline assignment: CDR1 SGHTA and CDR2 FQGNSA. The CDR3 totals 15 residues. The CDR3 sequence is CASSLDSLDNEKLFF. CDR3 nucleotide sequence: TGTGCCAGCAGCTTGGACAGCCTTGATAATGAAAAACTGTTTTTT. Full variable domain (rest looked up from reference TRBV7-2 and TRBJ1-4): GAGVSQSPSNKVTEKGKDVELRCDPISGHTALYWYRQSLGQGLEFLIYFQGNSAPDKSGLPSDRFSAERTGGSVSTLTIQRTQQEDSAVYLCASSLDSLDNEKLFFGSGTQLSVL.

The genes are TRBV7-2 and TRBJ2-7; D might be TRBD1 (6 bases). Germline lookup yields CDR1 SGHTA and CDR2 FQGNSA. The CDR3 covers 14 residues. The V gene lost 1 base and the J gene lost 4 bases, with 11 bases spanning the gap. The CDR3, as DNA: TGTGCCAGCAGCTTAGGCAGGGGTTCGTACGAGCAGTACTTC. Encoded protein: CASSLGRGSYEQYF.

CDR3 nucleotides: TGTGCCAGCAGTTATGTAGCGGGGGGGCTGTACAATGAGCAGTTCTTC. It translates to CASSYVAGGLYNEQFF. This rearrangement joins TRBV27 to TRBJ2-1; 11 bases are a match to TRBD2. V shed 4 bases, J shed 4 bases, and the junction held 6 bases outside the gene matches. The CDR3 covers 16 residues. Germline V CDR1 and CDR2: MNHEY, SMNVEV (reference sequence).

This chain joins TRBV6-5 and TRBJ1-4, with D unclear. CDR1 and CDR2 (germline): MNHEY, SVGAGI. V was trimmed by 4 bases and J by 0 bases, leaving 6 bases between them. The CDR3 runs to 14 residues. The CDR3 region is CASSWAATNEKLFF. The DNA of the CDR3 is TGTGCCAGCAGTTGGGCTGCAACTAATGAAAAACTGTTTTTT.

This sequence joins TRBV25-1 and TRBJ2-7; weak D call: TRBD2 (6 bases). Trimming removed 4 bases from V and 0 bases from J, with 10 bases in between. The germline V gene has CDR1 MGHDK and CDR2 SYGVNS. The CDR3 totals 14 residues. Here the CDR3 reads CASSGSGSSYEQYF. DNA for the CDR3: TGTGCCAGCAGTGGTTCCGGGAGCTCCTACGAGCAGTACTTC.

This chain uses TRBV6-6 with TRBJ2-7; 7 positions agree with TRBD2. Losses at the gene ends were 4 bases for V and 0 bases for J; bases not matched to a gene: 6. CDR1 is MNHNY and CDR2 is SVGAGI in the germline V gene (reference sequence). CDR3 length equals 15 residues. The CDR3 protein is CASSSNRDYSYEQYF. The CDR3 nucleotides read TGTGCCAGCAGTTCGAACCGGGACTACTCCTACGAGCAGTACTTC.

The chain couples TRBV12-2 to TRBJ2-7; the table's D gene call, TRBD1, was not cross checked with the DNA. TRBV12-2 is given as a pseudogene. The CDR3 is 16 residues long. The CDR3 DNA sequence: TGTGCAAGTCGCCTAGCCCTGGGGACAGCACCCTACGAGCAGTACTTC. Protein product: CASRLALGTAPYEQYF.

This chain joins TRBV10-3 and TRBJ2-7; 7 bases are a match to TRBD1. Trimming took 4 bases from V and 5 from J; bases not matched to a gene: 8. This CDR3 comprises 14 residues. Germline V gene lookup returns CDR1 ENHRY and CDR2 SYGVKD. The DNA of the CDR3 is TGTGCCATCAGTGCCACGGGACAGCATCACGAGCAGTACTTC. Translating gives CAISATGQHHEQYF.

The chain employs TRBV11-3 and TRBJ1-1; 7 bases agree with TRBD1. This CDR3 is 12 amino acids long. The J segment lost 9 bases and the V segment lost 0 bases, leaving 1 base of the junction unmatched. CDR1 is SGHNT and CDR2 is YENEEA in the germline V gene. CDR3 sequence: CASSLDRGKAFF. The CDR3, as DNA: TGTGCCAGCAGCTTAGACAGGGGGAAAGCTTTCTTT.

This chain joins TRBV18 and TRBJ1-2; TRBD1 matches at 8 bases. V lost 3 bases to trimming and J lost 8 bases; unmatched junction nucleotides: 5. This CDR3 comprises 13 residues. Germline V lookup: CDR1 KGHSH, CDR2 LQKENI. This CDR3 is CASSPDRVGGYTF. The CDR3 DNA is TGTGCCAGCTCACCGGACAGGGTCGGGGGCTACACCTTC.

The rearrangement uses TRBV7-3 and TRBJ2-1; the match to TRBD2 covers 7 bases. CDR1 SGHTA and CDR2 FQGTGA come from the germline V gene. V was pared by 0 bases and J by 10 bases, with 3 bases of the junction left unmatched. The CDR3 is 13 residues long. CDR3 sequence: CASSLTTGGEQFF. The CDR3, as DNA: TGTGCCAGCAGCTTAACAACGGGGGGAGAGCAGTTCTTC.

J is TRBJ1-2 and V is TRBV6-5; D not resolved. The CDR3 loop spans 12 amino acids. The germline gives CDR1 MNHEY, CDR2 SVGAGI. The V end was cut by 5 bases, the J end by 7 bases, with 11 bases between. The CDR3 spells CASSASQTGYTF. The DNA of the CDR3 is TGTGCCAGCAGTGCGAGTCAGACTGGCTACACCTTC.